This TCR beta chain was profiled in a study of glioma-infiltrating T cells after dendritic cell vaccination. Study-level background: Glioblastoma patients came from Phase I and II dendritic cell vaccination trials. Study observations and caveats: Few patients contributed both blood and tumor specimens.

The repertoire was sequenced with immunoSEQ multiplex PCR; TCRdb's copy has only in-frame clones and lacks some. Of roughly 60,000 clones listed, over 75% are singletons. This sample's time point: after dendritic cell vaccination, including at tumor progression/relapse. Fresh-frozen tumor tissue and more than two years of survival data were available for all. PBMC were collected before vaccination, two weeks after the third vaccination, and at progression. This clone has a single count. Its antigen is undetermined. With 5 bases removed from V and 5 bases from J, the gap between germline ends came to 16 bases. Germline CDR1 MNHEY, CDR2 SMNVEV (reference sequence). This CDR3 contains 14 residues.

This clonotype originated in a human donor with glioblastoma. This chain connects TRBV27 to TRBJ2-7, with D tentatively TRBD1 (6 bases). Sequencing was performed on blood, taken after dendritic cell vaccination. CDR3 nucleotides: TGTGCCAGCAGTCCAATCGGGACACTCAACGAGCAGTACTTC. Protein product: CASSPIGTLNEQYF.